The 17 T cell receptor beta chains presented below share a single source sample, sequenced in a study of CD8 T cells in Susac syndrome. Random hexamers were used to reverse transcribe the RNA input (about 0.45 to 1 ug). TCRdb re-called the immunoSEQ multiplex PCR reads with MiXCR, one entry per CDR3 protein. Of about 290,000 distinct CDR3 sequences listed, approximately 89% were seen once; the top ten hold about 0.17%. The sequenced sample was CD8+ T cells from PBMCs. The source of these receptors is a human donor with multiple sclerosis.

The chain combines TRBV14 with TRBJ2-1; 9 bases align to TRBD2. J was trimmed by 8 bases and V by 4 bases; bases with no gene match: 21. CDR3 length equals 19 residues. Germline values: CDR1 SGHDN, CDR2 FVKESK. Written as DNA, the CDR3 is TGTGCCAGCAGCCCGAGGTGGGGAGTAGCGGGAGTGGCTCCGGATGAGCAGTTCTTC. This encodes CASSPRWGVAGVAPDEQFF.

The rearrangement links TRBV9 to TRBJ2-7, with 8 positions matching TRBD1. Germline V CDR1 and CDR2: SGDLS, YYNGEE. The length of the CDR3 is 15 residues. Losses at the gene ends were 2 bases for V and 3 bases for J; bases not matched to a gene: 7. The DNA of the CDR3 is TGTGCCAGCAGCGTGTCGGGAACAGGGGGCTACGAGCAGTACTTC. Translating gives CASSVSGTGGYEQYF.

The chain is built from TRBV9 and TRBJ1-2, with 9 bases that match TRBD1. Germline loops: CDR1 SGDLS, CDR2 YYNGEE. V gave up 5 bases and J gave up 4 bases; unmatched junction bases: 6. The CDR3 loop spans 14 amino acids. The CDR3 DNA sequence: TGTGCCAGCAGTGGGACAGGGTTAGGCTATGGCTACACCTTC. Translating it yields CASSGTGLGYGYTF.

The rearrangement uses TRBV7-9 and TRBJ2-1; D is undetermined. Germline CDR1 and CDR2: SEHNR and FQNEAQ (reference sequence). V was shortened by 9 bases and J by 2 bases, with 17 bases between the two germline ends. This CDR3 region has 15 residues. The CDR3 DNA is TGTGCCAGTTATGACCGCATCTCTACCTACAATGAGCAGTTCTTC. Translating gives CASYDRISTYNEQFF.

J is TRBJ1-5 and V is TRBV27; possibly TRBD1 for D (6 bases). With 0 bases removed from V and 1 base from J, the gap between germline ends came to 13 bases. Germline V gene data show CDR1 as MNHEY and CDR2 as SMNVEV (reference sequence). This CDR3 has 17 amino acids. As DNA, the CDR3 is TGTGCCAGCAGTTTATCGGGGGGCGGCCTGAGCAATCAGCCCCAGCATTTT. Its translation: CASSLSGGGLSNQPQHF.

This chain joins TRBV28 and TRBJ2-1, with 10 positions matching TRBD2. Germline V CDR1 and CDR2: MDHEN, SYDVKM. The CDR3 consists of 14 residues. With V trimmed by 7 bases and J by 6 bases, 6 bases remained unmatched. CDR3 protein: CASKSLAGANEQFF. The CDR3 coding sequence is TGTGCCAGCAAATCCCTAGCGGGAGCCAATGAGCAGTTCTTC.

This clonotype was observed a few times. In DNA form, the CDR3 reads TGCGCCAGCAGCTTGGGAGTGGCAAACAATGAGCAGTTCTTC. This codes for CASSLGVANNEQFF. The chain carries TRBV5-1 and TRBJ2-1; D remains unclear. Germline V CDR1 and CDR2: SGHRS, YFSETQ. Trimming stripped 0 bases from V and 5 bases from J, with 9 bases between. The CDR3 is made up of 14 amino acids. Looking up the rest from reference TRBV5-1 and TRBJ2-1 gives the full variable domain: KAGVTQTPRYLIKTRGQQVTLSCSPISGHRSVSWYQQTPGQGLQFLFEYFSETQRNKGNFPGRFSGRQFSNSRSEMNVSTLELGDSALYLCASSLGVANNEQFFGPGTRLTVL.

This chain connects TRBV19 to TRBJ1-2; TRBD1 might be the D (6 bases). Germline loops: CDR1 LNHDA, CDR2 SQIVND (reference sequence). CDR3 length: 15 residues. Trimming removed 6 bases from V and 3 bases from J, with 17 bases in between. CDR3 amino acids: CASSLDRGGDYGYTF. The DNA of the CDR3 is TGTGCCAGTAGCCTGGACAGAGGTGGGGACTATGGCTACACCTTC.

This clonotype was seen just once. The chain uses TRBV9 and TRBJ1-1, with D unresolved. This CDR3 is built from 14 residues. Per the germline V gene, CDR1 is SGDLS and CDR2 is YYNGEE. Trimming took 4 bases from V and 1 from J, leaving 11 bases between them. The CDR3 nucleotides read TGTGCCAGCAGCCCGGGCTATTCGAACACTGAAGCTTTCTTT. Encoded protein: CASSPGYSNTEAFF.

This sequence joins TRBV6-2 or TRBV6-3 and TRBJ2-5; D is possibly TRBD1 or TRBD2 (5 bases each). Between the trimmed V and J ends, which lost 3 bases and 5 bases, there was a span of 10 bases. This CDR3 has 13 amino acids. Germline CDR1 and CDR2: MNHEY and SVGEGT. The CDR3 region is CASSYEGHETQYF. Written as DNA, the CDR3 is TGTGCCAGCAGTTATGAGGGGCACGAGACCCAGTACTTC.

The chain uses TRBV28 and TRBJ1-1; 9 positions agree with TRBD1. This CDR3 has 15 residues. V lost 4 bases to trimming and J lost 1 base; unmatched junction nucleotides: 4. CDR1 and CDR2 from the germline V gene are MDHEN and SYDVKM. The CDR3 coding sequence is TGTGCCAGCAGTTACCCGGGACAGGGGAACACTGAAGCTTTCTTT. Amino acid sequence: CASSYPGQGNTEAFF.

This rearrangement joins TRBV6-2 or TRBV6-3 to TRBJ1-1; D is possibly TRBD1 (5 bases). Germline V CDR1 and CDR2: MNHEY, SVGEGT. V lost 4 bases to trimming and J lost 6 bases, with 12 bases between them. The CDR3 covers 13 residues. The CDR3 spells CASSLGAGPEAFF. The CDR3, as DNA: TGTGCCAGCAGTTTAGGGGCAGGCCCTGAAGCTTTCTTT.

This clonotype was seen just once. The CDR3: CASSQDAAGYIQYF. As DNA, the CDR3 is TGCGCCAGCAGCCAAGATGCGGCAGGGTACATTCAGTACTTC. The genes are TRBV4-3 and TRBJ2-4; possible D gene TRBD1, 5 bases. V was pared by 0 bases and J by 8 bases, with 11 bases between. The CDR3 consists of 14 residues. The germline V gene has CDR1 LGHNA and CDR2 YSLEER.

The chain uses TRBV6-5 and TRBJ2-1; D call uncertain. V lost 7 bases and J lost 0, with 13 bases in between. This CDR3 region has 15 residues. The V gene's germline CDR1 is MNHEY and CDR2 SVGAGI. In DNA form, the CDR3 reads TGTGCCAGCACCCCGGGCAGGAGCTCCTACAATGAGCAGTTCTTC. This codes for CASTPGRSSYNEQFF.

The V gene is TRBV6-2 or TRBV6-3, the J gene TRBJ2-5; D not resolved. Trimming cost V 6 bases and J 7 bases, with 18 bases left between them. The CDR3 has 14 residues. Germline V gene lookup returns CDR1 MNHEY and CDR2 SVGEGT. CDR3: CASSPVRPPWTQYF. The CDR3 nucleotides are TGTGCCAGCAGCCCCGTTCGCCCGCCGTGGACCCAGTACTTC.

V gene TRBV7-2 combines with J gene TRBJ2-2, with 8 bases fitting TRBD1. The CDR3 runs 15 residues. V dropped 0 bases and J dropped 8; count of bases not matched to a gene: 5. Germline V gives CDR1 SGHTA, CDR2 FQGNSA. The CDR3 coding sequence is TGTGCCAGCAGCTTAGCCGGACAGGGTTTGGGGGAGCTGTTTTTT. Protein product: CASSLAGQGLGELFF.

The rearrangement joins TRBV19 to TRBJ2-7; either TRBD1 or TRBD2 may fit D (5 bases each). V lost 5 bases to trimming and J lost 6 bases, with 17 bases between them. There are 14 residues in the CDR3. From germline, CDR1 is LNHDA and CDR2 SQIVND (reference sequence). The CDR3 nucleotides are TGTGCCAGTAGTCGAGGGCTGGGGGTGCGCGAGCAGTACTTC. Protein: CASSRGLGVREQYF.